The 10 T cell receptor beta chains in this list originate from one sample, sequenced in a study of Graves' ophthalmopathy and Graves' hyperthyroidism. TCR beta CDR3 regions were amplified from RNA transcripts. In the first round, RT-PCR was carried out with HTBI primers, and a multiplex PCR formed the second round. TCRdb itself ran the multiplex PCR reads through MiXCR, one entry per CDR3 protein. The data hold around 520,000 distinct CDR3 sequences, with approximately 37% observed a single time. Specimen: peripheral blood or thyroid tissue (not recorded which). The receptors come from an adult man with Graves' hyperthyroidism.

There are many counts of this clonotype. This chain links TRBV6-1 with TRBJ1-2; tentatively, D is TRBD1 (6 bases). Germline loops: CDR1 MNHNS, CDR2 SASEGT. Trimming cost V 5 bases and J 8 bases, with 18 bases left between them. The CDR3 has 14 residues. CDR3 sequence: CASSKIDRRYGYTF. The CDR3 bases are TGTGCCAGCAGTAAAATTGACAGGCGGTACGGCTACACCTTC.

The chain couples TRBV25-1 to TRBJ2-7; D remains unclear. The germline V and J ends were trimmed by 5 bases and 3 bases, with 14 bases remaining between them. The CDR3 extends over 14 amino acids. Per germline, CDR1 MGHDK and CDR2 SYGVNS. The DNA for the CDR3 is TGTGCCAGCAGTCCAAAGTCAGAGGACTACGAGCAGTACTTC. Its protein product is CASSPKSEDYEQYF.

The chain carries TRBV20-1 and TRBJ2-3; 11 nucleotides agree with TRBD2. CDR3 length: 14 amino acids. CDR1 and CDR2 (germline): DFQATT, SNEGSKA (reference sequence). The V gene end was trimmed by 6 bases and the J gene end by 2 bases; junction bases not matched to a gene: 4. The CDR3 region is CSAGTSGLTDTQYF. CDR3 nucleotides: TGCAGTGCCGGGACTAGCGGACTCACAGATACGCAGTATTTT.

V gene TRBV7-2 combines with J gene TRBJ2-7; D ambiguous. This CDR3 comprises 15 residues. V was pared by 1 base and J by 1 base, with 11 bases between. Germline V gene data show CDR1 as SGHTA and CDR2 as FQGNSA. The CDR3: CASSLGGSLSYEQYF. DNA for the CDR3: TGTGCCAGCAGCTTAGGTGGGTCGTTATCCTACGAGCAGTACTTC.

The chain joins TRBV29-1 to TRBJ1-1; D might be TRBD1 (6 bases). Trimming took 6 bases from V and 1 from J, leaving 15 bases between them. There are 14 residues in the CDR3. The germline CDR1 and CDR2 sequences are SQVTM and ANQGSEA. This CDR3 is CSVREGGQNTEAFF. In nucleotides, the CDR3 is TGCAGCGTCCGTGAAGGGGGTCAGAACACTGAAGCTTTCTTT.

This clonotype was seen a handful of times. This may arise from a read error, as a much more abundant clone is one base away. The V gene is TRBV20-1, the J gene TRBJ2-7, with 12 bases identical to TRBD2. CDR3 size: 14 residues. Per the germline V gene, CDR1 is DFQATT and CDR2 is SNEGSKA (reference sequence). The CDR3 nucleotides read TGCAGTGCCAGCCCTAGCGGGAGGGCCTACGAGCAGTGCTTC. Its translation: CSASPSGRAYEQCF.

V gene TRBV11-1 combines with J gene TRBJ1-4, with D hard to call. Germline loops: CDR1 SGHAT, CDR2 FQDESV (reference sequence). This CDR3 is 18 amino acids long. The germline V and J ends were trimmed by 2 bases and 1 base, with 17 bases remaining between them. The CDR3 nucleotides are TGTGCCAGCAGCTTAAGTTTAGCCGGGATCAAAACTAATGAAAAACTGTTTTTT. This sequence encodes CASSLSLAGIKTNEKLFF. Looking up the rest from reference TRBV11-1 and TRBJ1-4 gives the full variable domain: EAEVAQSPRYKITEKSQAVAFWCDPISGHATLYWYRQILGQGPELLVQFQDESVVDDSQLPKDRFSAERLKGVDSTLKIQPAELGDSAMYLCASSLSLAGIKTNEKLFFGSGTQLSVL.

This chain uses TRBV29-1 with TRBJ2-3; 9 bases line up with TRBD1. The CDR3 totals 16 residues. The germline V gene encodes CDR1 SQVTM and CDR2 ANQGSEA. The V segment lost 6 bases and the J segment 0 bases; nucleotides outside the gene matches: 10. The CDR3 reads CSVDARQGGSTDTQYF. The CDR3 DNA is TGCAGCGTGGATGCGAGACAGGGGGGAAGCACAGATACGCAGTATTTT.

The sample holds many counts of this clonotype. The chain couples TRBV10-3 to TRBJ2-2; TRBD1 matches 12 bases. The germline V gene encodes CDR1 ENHRY and CDR2 SYGVKD. This CDR3 is built from 16 residues. Trimming at V came to 10 bases and at J to 5 bases, leaving 11 bases not matched to a gene. CDR3 in DNA: TGTGCCACCCACGGGACAGGGGGCGTTATGACCGGGGAGCTGTTTTTT. Translated, it gives CATHGTGGVMTGELFF.

The chain carries TRBV19 and TRBJ2-7; 11 bases line up with TRBD2. V gave up 4 bases and J gave up 5 bases; unmatched junction bases: 7. The CDR3 spans 15 residues. Germline V CDR1 and CDR2: LNHDA, SQIVND (reference sequence). The DNA for the CDR3 is TGTGCCAGTAGTACCGAGCGACTAGCGGGACACGAGCAGTACTTC. It yields the protein CASSTERLAGHEQYF.